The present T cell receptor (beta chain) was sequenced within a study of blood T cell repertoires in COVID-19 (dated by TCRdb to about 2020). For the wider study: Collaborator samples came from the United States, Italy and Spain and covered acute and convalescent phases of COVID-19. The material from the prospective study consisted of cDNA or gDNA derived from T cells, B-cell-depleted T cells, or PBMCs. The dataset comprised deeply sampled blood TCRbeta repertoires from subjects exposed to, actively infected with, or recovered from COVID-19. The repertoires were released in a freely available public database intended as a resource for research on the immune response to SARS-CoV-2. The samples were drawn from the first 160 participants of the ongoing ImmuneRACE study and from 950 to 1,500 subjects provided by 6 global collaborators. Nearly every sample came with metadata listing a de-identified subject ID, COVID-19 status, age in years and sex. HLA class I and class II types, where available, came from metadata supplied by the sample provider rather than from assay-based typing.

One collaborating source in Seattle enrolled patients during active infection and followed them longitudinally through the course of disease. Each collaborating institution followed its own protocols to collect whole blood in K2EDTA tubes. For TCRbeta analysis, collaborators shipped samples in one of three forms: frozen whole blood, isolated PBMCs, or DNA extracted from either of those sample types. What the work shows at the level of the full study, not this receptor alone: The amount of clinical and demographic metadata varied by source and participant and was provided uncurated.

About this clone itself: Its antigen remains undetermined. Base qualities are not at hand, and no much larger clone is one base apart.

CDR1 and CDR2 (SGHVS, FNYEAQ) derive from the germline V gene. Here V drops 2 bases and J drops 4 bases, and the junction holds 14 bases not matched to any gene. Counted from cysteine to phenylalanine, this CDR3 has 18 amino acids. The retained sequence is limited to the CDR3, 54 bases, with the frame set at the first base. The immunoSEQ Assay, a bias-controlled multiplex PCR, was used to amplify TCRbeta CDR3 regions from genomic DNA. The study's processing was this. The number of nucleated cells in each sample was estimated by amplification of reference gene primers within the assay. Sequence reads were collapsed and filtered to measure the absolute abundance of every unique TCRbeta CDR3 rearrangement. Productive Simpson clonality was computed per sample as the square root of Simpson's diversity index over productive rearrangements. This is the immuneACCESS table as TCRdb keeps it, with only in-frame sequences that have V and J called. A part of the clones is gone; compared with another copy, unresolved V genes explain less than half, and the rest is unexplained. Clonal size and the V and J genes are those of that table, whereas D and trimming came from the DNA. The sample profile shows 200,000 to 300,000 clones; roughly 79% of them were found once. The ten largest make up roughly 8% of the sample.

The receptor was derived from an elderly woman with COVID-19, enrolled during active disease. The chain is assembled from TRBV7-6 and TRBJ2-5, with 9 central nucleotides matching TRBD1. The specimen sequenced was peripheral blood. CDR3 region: CASSLNLGQGVAGETQYF. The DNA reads TGTGCCAGCAGCTTAAATCTGGGACAGGGAGTAGCGGGAGAGACCCAGTACTTC.